This TCR beta chain appears in the sequencing data of a study of blood T cell repertoires in COVID-19. Study in general: COVID-19 samples collected from the United States, Italy and Spain covered acute and convalescent phases.

This table comes from immunoSEQ multiplex PCR, and its TCRdb copy is limited to in-frame clones, with some not included. The data contain tens of thousands of clones, 88% of them singletons. The CDR3 is 17 amino acids. The germline V gene has CDR1 PRHDT and CDR2 FYEKMQ (reference sequence). J gave up 0 bases and V 4 bases, and 8 bases lay outside the gene matches. This clone was counted a few times. The chain combines TRBV13 with TRBJ1-3, with TRBD1 matching 8 bases. The sequence was obtained from a human donor in a cohort sampled during active COVID-19. Specimen: peripheral blood. Here the CDR3 DNA reads TGTGCCAGCAGCTCTCGGGACAGGACTCTCTCTGGAAACACCATATATTTT. Translation gives CASSSRDRTLSGNTIYF.